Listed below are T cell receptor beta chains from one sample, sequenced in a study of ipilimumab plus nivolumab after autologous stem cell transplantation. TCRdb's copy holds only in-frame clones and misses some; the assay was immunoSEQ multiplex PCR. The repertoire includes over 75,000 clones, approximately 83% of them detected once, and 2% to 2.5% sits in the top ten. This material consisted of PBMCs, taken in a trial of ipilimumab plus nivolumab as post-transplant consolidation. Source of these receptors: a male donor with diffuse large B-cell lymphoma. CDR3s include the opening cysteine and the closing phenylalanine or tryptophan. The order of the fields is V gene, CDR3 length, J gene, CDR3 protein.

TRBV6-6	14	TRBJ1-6	CASNPTGRSSPLHF
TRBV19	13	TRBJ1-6	CANGLLRNSPLHF
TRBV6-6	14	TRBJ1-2	CASIQGEANYGYTF
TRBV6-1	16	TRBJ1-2	CASSELLGSVSGGYTF
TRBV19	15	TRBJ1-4	CASRTTGLTNEKLFF
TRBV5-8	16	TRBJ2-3	CASSATLTSTGDTQYF
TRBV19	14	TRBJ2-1	CATGGASSYNEQFF
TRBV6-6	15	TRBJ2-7	CASSYSIRTPYEQYF
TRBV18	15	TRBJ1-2	CASSPTGTGGVGYTF
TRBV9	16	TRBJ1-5	CASSGQGVGGNQPQHF
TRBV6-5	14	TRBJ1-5	CASSRTGSNQPQHF